Below, 30 T cell receptor beta chains from the same sample are listed, as sequenced in a study of graft-versus-host responses after intestinal transplantation. No cognate antigen is known for these TCRs. The data were produced by immunoSEQ multiplex PCR, yet TCRdb's version contains in-frame clones alone and is incomplete. The profile covers under 150,000 clones, with around 93% appearing a single time and 0.095% to 0.15% taken by the ten largest. The sequencing here drew on unstimulated CD4+ T cells sorted from spleen or lymph node cells, taken before intestinal transplant. These receptors came from a human donor who received an intestinal transplant.

This rearrangement joins TRBV28 to TRBJ1-3; TRBD1 matches 7 bases. The CDR3 has 13 amino acids. J gave up 7 bases and V 2 bases, and 2 bases lay outside the gene matches. Germline CDR1 is MDHEN and CDR2 is SYDVKM. CDR3 in amino acids: CASSLEGANTIYF. CDR3 nucleotide sequence: TGTGCCAGCAGTTTAGAGGGGGCGAACACCATATATTTT.

This chain links TRBV11-1 with TRBJ1-2, with D uncertain. The V and J ends lost 5 bases and 5 bases respectively, with 15 bases between them. The germline CDR1 and CDR2 sequences are SGHAT and FQDESV (reference sequence). The CDR3 is 14 amino acids. CDR3 sequence reads: CASSVQPGAYGYTF. The CDR3 bases are TGTGCCAGCAGCGTACAACCAGGAGCGTATGGCTACACCTTC.

V usage is TRBV11-2 and J usage is TRBJ2-1; possibly TRBD1 or TRBD2 for D (6 bases each). CDR3 length: 13 amino acids. Germline V gives CDR1 SGHAT, CDR2 FQNNGV. Trimming removed 6 bases at V and 8 bases at J, with 14 bases between. The CDR3 protein is CASRYVGGHEQFF. DNA for the CDR3: TGTGCCAGCAGGTACGTGGGGGGCCATGAGCAGTTCTTC.

The chain employs TRBV28 and TRBJ1-1; D ambiguous. The CDR3 extends over 12 amino acids. In germline, CDR1 is MDHEN, CDR2 SYDVKM. Between the trimmed V and J ends, which lost 8 bases and 1 base, there was a span of 8 bases. The CDR3 region has the DNA TGTGCCAGCGGGAGGTGGAACACTGAAGCTTTCTTT. This sequence encodes CASGRWNTEAFF.

The chain carries TRBV6-1 and TRBJ2-3; possibly TRBD2 for D (6 bases). Looked up from germline, CDR1 is MNHNS and CDR2 is SASEGT. The ends were cut back, 2 bases at V and 2 bases at J, with 11 bases in the middle. CDR3 length: 15 amino acids. CDR3 DNA: TGTGCCAGCAGTGAATCGGGAGAGGTCACAGATACGCAGTATTTT. It translates to CASSESGEVTDTQYF.

V and J are TRBV27 and TRBJ1-5; D is undetermined. Looked up from germline, CDR1 is MNHEY and CDR2 is SMNVEV (reference sequence). V was cut by 5 bases and J by 0 bases, with 5 bases left in between. The CDR3 has 13 residues. As DNA, the CDR3 is TGTGCCAGCAGTGTGGGTAGCAATCAGCCCCAGCATTTT. Its protein product is CASSVGSNQPQHF.

This chain connects TRBV5-1 to TRBJ2-2, with D possibly TRBD1 on 6 matching bases. CDR1 is SGHRS and CDR2 is YFSETQ in the germline V gene. Trimming took 3 bases from V and 6 from J, leaving 15 bases between them. The CDR3 runs to 15 residues. The CDR3 nucleotides read TGCGCCAGCAGCTGGACCATTCCAGGGGCCGGGGAGCTGTTTTTT. Translated, it gives CASSWTIPGAGELFF.

A word on this clone: At one boundary the junction diverges from the germline segment, which might be a read error. V and J are TRBV19 and TRBJ2-7, with a possible D match to TRBD2 (6 bases). Germline V CDR1 and CDR2: LNHDA, SQIVND (reference sequence). The CDR3 has 16 residues. CDR3 region: CAGSLDAGGPTYEQYF. In DNA, the CDR3 is TGTGCCGGTAGTCTAGACGCCGGGGGACCGACCTACGAGCAGTACTTC.

The chain links TRBV9 to TRBJ2-4; D not certain. Trimming pared 0 bases from V and 7 bases from J, leaving 17 bases between. CDR3 size: 16 residues. The germline gives CDR1 SGDLS, CDR2 YYNGEE. Here the CDR3 DNA reads TGTGCCAGCAGCGTAGCAGTATCCGAATCTGCGAACATTCAGTACTTC. Translation gives CASSVAVSESANIQYF.

V is TRBV10-3 and J is TRBJ2-6, with TRBD1 matching over 7 bases. Germline V lookup: CDR1 ENHRY, CDR2 SYGVKD. V gave up 5 bases and J gave up 0 bases; unmatched junction bases: 7. The CDR3 has 17 amino acids. CDR3 loop: CAISTTGSSSGANVLTF. DNA of the CDR3: TGTGCCATCAGTACGACAGGGTCAAGCTCTGGGGCCAACGTCCTGACTTTC.

This chain uses TRBV10-2 with TRBJ2-1; perhaps TRBD2 as D (6 bases). Germline assignment: CDR1 WSHSY and CDR2 SAAADI. Trimming stripped 2 bases from V and 2 bases from J, with 13 bases between. The length of the CDR3 is 16 residues. Here the CDR3 DNA reads TGCGCCAGCAGTGAGATTGGCGGGATCGCCTACAATGAGCAGTTCTTC. It translates to CASSEIGGIAYNEQFF.

V gene TRBV5-1 combines with J gene TRBJ2-2; 13 bases map to TRBD2. V lost 4 bases and J lost 7; bases outside the gene matches: 7. The CDR3 loop spans 16 amino acids. Germline V gives CDR1 SGHRS, CDR2 YFSETQ. CDR3 residues: CASSLLAGGPIGELFF. In DNA, the CDR3 is TGCGCCAGCAGCCTACTAGCGGGAGGGCCAATCGGGGAGCTGTTTTTT.

The chain carries TRBV28 and TRBJ2-7; D possibly corresponds to TRBD2 (6 bases). Germline CDR1 reads MDHEN; CDR2 reads SYDVKM. Trimming removed 7 bases from V and 3 bases from J, with 19 bases in between. The length of the CDR3 is 15 residues. The CDR3 spells CASTTTGRGSYEQYF. In DNA form, the CDR3 reads TGTGCCAGCACTACCACTGGTCGGGGGAGCTACGAGCAGTACTTC.

This chain joins TRBV29-1 and TRBJ1-2; D possibly corresponds to TRBD1 (6 bases). Trimming left V 6 bases short and J 3 bases short, with 17 bases between. Germline CDR1 reads SQVTM; CDR2 reads ANQGSEA. CDR3 length equals 14 residues. The CDR3 sequence: CSVPMVGGDYGYTF. The CDR3 nucleotides read TGCAGCGTCCCCATGGTGGGGGGCGACTATGGCTACACCTTC.

V gene TRBV28 combines with J gene TRBJ2-5, with 8 bases that match TRBD1. The CDR3 has 14 residues. The germline V gene encodes CDR1 MDHEN and CDR2 SYDVKM. The J segment lost 4 bases and the V segment lost 4 bases, leaving 5 bases of the junction unmatched. The CDR3 spells CASSSTGGGETQYF. The CDR3 DNA sequence: TGTGCCAGCAGTTCCACAGGGGGTGGAGAGACCCAGTACTTC. Filled out from reference TRBV28 and TRBJ2-5, the complete variable domain reads DVKVTQSSRYLVKRTGEKVFLECVQDMDHENMFWYRQDPGLGLRLIYFSYDVKMKEKGDIPEGYSVSREKKERFSLILESASTNQTSMYLCASSSTGGGETQYFGPGTRLLVL.

This chain links TRBV20-1 with TRBJ2-7; D is possibly TRBD1 (6 bases). Germline V gene sequence: CDR1 DFQATT, CDR2 SNEGSKA (reference sequence). This CDR3 has 11 amino acids. V was shortened by 4 bases and J by 6 bases, with 10 bases between the two germline ends. CDR3 loop: CSATTGPEQYF. The CDR3 DNA reads TGCAGTGCTACGACAGGCCCCGAGCAGTACTTC.

The V call is TRBV7-8, the J call TRBJ2-3, with 7 positions matching TRBD2. The CDR3 is made up of 17 amino acids. The V gene's germline CDR1 is SGHVS and CDR2 FQNEAQ. J gave up 4 bases and V 0 bases, and 10 bases lay outside the gene matches. The CDR3 coding sequence is TGTGCCAGCAGCTTAGCGACACTAGCGTGGGTGGCAGATACGCAGTATTTT. Protein sequence: CASSLATLAWVADTQYF.

The chain carries TRBV28 and TRBJ1-2; TRBD1 matches 7 bases. This CDR3 spans 15 amino acids. In germline, CDR1 is MDHEN, CDR2 SYDVKM. V dropped 5 bases and J dropped 4; count of bases not matched to a gene: 10. The CDR3 bases are TGTGCCAGCAGTCCTGGACAGGCCCTCGGCTATGGCTACACCTTC. Translation gives CASSPGQALGYGYTF.

The chain links TRBV11-1 to TRBJ2-1; tentative D call: TRBD1 (5 bases). The CDR3 has 15 amino acids. V lost 7 bases and J 6 bases, leaving 19 bases between the germline ends. Germline-derived CDR1 and CDR2 are SGHAT and FQDESV (reference sequence). As DNA, the CDR3 is TGTGCCAGCACCACCCTCAAAGGGGCGGCCAATGAGCAGTTCTTC. Translated: CASTTLKGAANEQFF. The full variable domain, completed using reference TRBV11-1 and TRBJ2-1, is EAEVAQSPRYKITEKSQAVAFWCDPISGHATLYWYRQILGQGPELLVQFQDESVVDDSQLPKDRFSAERLKGVDSTLKIQPAELGDSAMYLCASTTLKGAANEQFFGPGTRLTVL.

The chain couples TRBV11-3 to TRBJ2-3, with D tentatively TRBD2 (5 bases). Trimming left V 3 bases short and J 0 bases short, with 7 bases between. Germline CDR1 reads SGHNT; CDR2 reads YENEEA. The CDR3 is made up of 14 amino acids. For the CDR3, the DNA is TGTGCCAGCAGCTTTACGGGAAGCACAGATACGCAGTATTTT. It translates to CASSFTGSTDTQYF.

The rearrangement uses TRBV5-1 and TRBJ2-3; D gene unclear. In germline, CDR1 is SGHRS, CDR2 YFSETQ. The CDR3 sequence is 14 residues long. With 0 bases removed from V and 3 bases from J, the gap between germline ends came to 8 bases. CDR3 in amino acids: CASSLDLGTDTQYF. The CDR3, as DNA: TGCGCCAGCAGCTTGGACCTCGGGACAGATACGCAGTATTTT.

The chain carries TRBV4-2 and TRBJ1-1; possibly TRBD1 for D (5 bases). V shed 4 bases and J shed 2 bases, with 14 bases lying between them. This CDR3 contains 15 residues. CDR1 is LGHNA, CDR2 YNFKEQ, per germline. In DNA, the CDR3 is TGTGCCAGCAGCCGGGAGGGGATAGTAAACACTGAAGCTTTCTTT. Protein: CASSREGIVNTEAFF.

The chain combines TRBV9 with TRBJ1-5; possibly TRBD1 for D (5 bases). CDR1 SGDLS and CDR2 YYNGEE come from the germline V gene. This CDR3 contains 13 residues. V lost 5 bases and J lost 5, with 11 bases in between. CDR3 bases: TGTGCCAGCAGTCAAGACAGCGATCAGCCCCAGCATTTT. Protein product: CASSQDSDQPQHF.

The genes are TRBV6-4 and TRBJ2-3; 9 nucleotides agree with TRBD2. Per germline, CDR1 MRHNA and CDR2 SNTAGT. Unmatched junction bases numbered 3, after V lost 4 bases and J lost 1 base. There are 15 residues in the CDR3. CDR3 nucleotides: TGTGCCAGCAGTGTGGTAGCGGGAGGCACAGATACGCAGTATTTT. Amino acid sequence: CASSVVAGGTDTQYF.

The chain links TRBV19 to TRBJ1-5; 9 bases are a match to TRBD1. Germline V gene sequence: CDR1 LNHDA, CDR2 SQIVND (reference sequence). J gave up 1 base and V 6 bases, and 16 bases lay outside the gene matches. CDR3 length equals 19 residues. For the CDR3, the DNA is TGTGCCAGTAGACCGACGGGGACAGGGCCGTGGTGGAGCAATCAGCCCCAGCATTTT. Protein sequence: CASRPTGTGPWWSNQPQHF.

The chain joins TRBV14 to TRBJ1-2; 7 bases map to TRBD1. CDR1 SGHDN and CDR2 FVKESK come from the germline V gene. J gave up 4 bases and V 2 bases, and 7 bases lay outside the gene matches. The CDR3 is 15 amino acids. Written as DNA, the CDR3 is TGTGCCAGCAGCCAACCGCACAGGGGAATCTATGGCTACACCTTC. The encoded protein is CASSQPHRGIYGYTF.

The chain employs TRBV5-1 and TRBJ2-5, with D maybe TRBD2 (5 bases). This CDR3 has 13 residues. Germline V CDR1 and CDR2: SGHRS, YFSETQ. Trimming left V 5 bases short and J 4 bases short, with 12 bases between. This CDR3 is CASRTGRGETQYF. Here the CDR3 DNA reads TGCGCCAGCAGAACCGGACGGGGAGAGACCCAGTACTTC.

This sequence joins TRBV2 and TRBJ2-1; no firm D call. CDR3 size: 15 residues. V lost 6 bases and J lost 5, with 17 bases in between. Germline V gene sequence: CDR1 SNHLY, CDR2 FYNNEI. The CDR3 is CASSTTYLLDNEQFF. CDR3 nucleotide sequence: TGTGCCAGCAGCACGACGTACCTCCTTGACAATGAGCAGTTCTTC.

This clone was seen a single time. This chain links TRBV30 with TRBJ2-1, with 11 bases that match TRBD2. In germline, CDR1 is GTSNPN, CDR2 SVGIG (reference sequence). The CDR3 length is 15 residues. Losses at the gene ends were 0 bases for V and 3 bases for J; bases not matched to a gene: 1. The CDR3 DNA follows: TGTGCCTGGAGTGTTGGGACTAGCGGCTACAATGAGCAGTTCTTC. Protein product: CAWSVGTSGYNEQFF.

The chain combines TRBV7-3 with TRBJ2-7; 10 bases are shared with TRBD2. Germline values: CDR1 SGHTA, CDR2 FQGTGA. CDR3 length equals 14 residues. The V and J ends lost 5 bases and 1 base, in that order; junction bases with no gene match: 2. The CDR3 region is CASSRTSGSYEQYF. Written as DNA, the CDR3 is TGTGCCAGCAGCCGGACTAGCGGTTCCTACGAGCAGTACTTC.